The present T cell receptor (beta chain) was sequenced within a study of shared clonotypes between healthy human individuals. Study-wide results and caveats: Sharing of clonotypes among donors was expected to vary with sequencing depth.

The donors were adults (healthy and HIV-negative) with no recent acute infections or vaccinations. Notes on this clone: Its specificity is unknown.

Several immunoSEQ plates held equal portions of the genomic DNA taken from each subset. The authors sequenced unsorted PBMC DNA on ten immunoSEQ deep assay plates. TCRdb's copy holds only in-frame clones and misses some; the assay was immunoSEQ multiplex PCR. The sample yields roughly 510,000 clones, 60% to 80% seen once. The length of the CDR3 is 16 residues. Between the trimmed V and J ends, which lost 3 bases and 5 bases, there was a span of 14 bases. CDR1 is MNHNY, CDR2 SVGAGI, per germline (reference sequence). The sample comprised PBMCs. The genes are TRBV6-6 and TRBJ1-6, with D tentatively TRBD1 (6 bases). The TCR was taken from a woman in her 40s in good health. Some clones in this sample may be carry-over from other donors' samples. This CDR3 is CASSYTGTPNNSPLHF. For the CDR3, the DNA is TGTGCCAGCAGTTATACCGGGACACCCAATAATTCACCCCTCCACTTT.